The 27 T cell receptor beta chains given below trace back to one sample, sequenced in a study of blood T cell repertoires in COVID-19. Using immunoSEQ multiplex PCR, the repertoire was profiled, and TCRdb retains in-frame clones only, with some absent. This table has 100,000 to 150,000 clones, about 89% appearing once. Sequencing was carried out using peripheral blood. The receptor set was obtained from a woman in her seventies with COVID-19, enrolled during active disease.

The chain combines TRBV5-1 with TRBJ1-4; 7 bases agree with TRBD1. This CDR3 has 16 amino acids. Trimming removed 0 bases from V and 3 bases from J; junction bases left unmatched: 5. From germline, CDR1 is SGHRS and CDR2 YFSETQ. The CDR3 is CASSLEPGQPNEKLFF. CDR3 nucleotide sequence: TGCGCCAGCAGCTTGGAGCCGGGACAGCCTAATGAAAAACTGTTTTTT.

This clone was seen just once. The V gene is TRBV6-5, the J gene TRBJ1-1; D perhaps matches TRBD1 (6 bases). The length of the CDR3 is 13 residues. Germline values: CDR1 MNHEY, CDR2 SVGAGI. V gave up 6 bases and J gave up 2 bases, with 10 bases separating them. The CDR3 region is CASRSGTNTEAFF. In nucleotides, the CDR3 is TGTGCCAGCAGGTCCGGGACAAACACTGAAGCTTTCTTT.

The CDR3 DNA reads TGTGCCAGCTCATCGGGACAGGGCTCACCCTACGAGCAGTACTTC. Protein product: CASSSGQGSPYEQYF. This chain connects TRBV18 to TRBJ2-7; 9 positions match TRBD1. Unmatched junction bases numbered 7, after V lost 5 bases and J lost 2 bases. Per germline, CDR1 KGHSH and CDR2 LQKENI. CDR3 length: 15 residues.

A few counts support this clone. The chain uses TRBV5-1 and TRBJ2-1; 13 nucleotides line up with TRBD2. The CDR3 is 17 amino acids. The V gene's germline CDR1 is SGHRS and CDR2 YFSETQ. With 4 bases clipped from V and 8 bases from J, the junction kept 12 bases outside the gene matches. CDR3 DNA sequence: TGCGCCAGCAGCCTCAGACTAGCGGGGGGCCCCGGGGATGAGCAGTTCTTC. Its translation: CASSLRLAGGPGDEQFF.

The J gene is TRBJ1-3, the V gene TRBV19, with 7 nucleotides matching TRBD1. This CDR3 contains 14 residues. J was trimmed by 4 bases and V by 7 bases; bases with no gene match: 7. Germline values: CDR1 LNHDA, CDR2 SQIVND (reference sequence). The CDR3 nucleotides read TGTGCCAGTACTCCGGGACAGTCCGGAAACACCATATATTTT. Translation gives CASTPGQSGNTIYF.

CDR3 sequence: CASGTSGSLYEQYF. Here the CDR3 DNA reads TGCGCCAGCGGGACTAGCGGGAGCTTATACGAGCAGTACTTC. This chain uses TRBV5-1 with TRBJ2-7; 14 nucleotides agree with TRBD2. This CDR3 contains 14 residues. The germline V gene encodes CDR1 SGHRS and CDR2 YFSETQ. V lost 7 bases and J lost 4; bases outside the gene matches: 4.

This clone was seen a single time. The V and J genes are TRBV6-1 and TRBJ1-1; no clear D gene. Germline V gives CDR1 MNHNS, CDR2 SASEGT. The V end was cut by 2 bases, the J end by 5 bases, with 18 bases between. There are 16 residues in the CDR3. CDR3 residues: CASSESRRGGGTEAFF. CDR3 nucleotide sequence: TGTGCCAGCAGTGAATCACGGCGGGGTGGTGGAACTGAAGCTTTCTTT.

The chain has TRBV5-1 and TRBJ2-7; 8 bases fit TRBD1. This CDR3 contains 14 residues. V gave up 5 bases and J gave up 3 bases; unmatched junction bases: 7. Germline lookup yields CDR1 SGHRS and CDR2 YFSETQ. CDR3 amino acids: CASSPDRGDYEQYF. CDR3 sequence (DNA): TGCGCCAGCAGTCCCGACAGGGGAGACTACGAGCAGTACTTC.

The gene calls are TRBV5-1 and TRBJ1-1; possible D gene TRBD1, 5 bases. V lost 2 bases to trimming and J lost 7 bases, with 15 bases between them. Germline V gene sequence: CDR1 SGHRS, CDR2 YFSETQ. This CDR3 is built from 14 residues. CDR3 sequence: CASSFVRSDSEAFF. CDR3 coding DNA: TGCGCCAGCAGCTTTGTAAGGTCCGACAGTGAAGCTTTCTTT.

V and J are TRBV4-1 and TRBJ1-1; D is unresolved. Germline V CDR1 and CDR2: MGHRA, YSYEKL. The V end lost 0 bases, the J end lost 1 base, and 6 bases lay between the germline ends. This CDR3 contains 14 residues. The CDR3 sequence: CASSQDRENTEAFF. The CDR3 DNA sequence: TGCGCCAGCAGCCAAGATCGGGAGAACACTGAAGCTTTCTTT.

The chain uses TRBV7-9 and TRBJ1-2; the D gene is possibly TRBD1 (5 bases). The CDR3 totals 15 residues. The germline V gene has CDR1 SEHNR and CDR2 FQNEAQ (reference sequence). V lost 5 bases and J 6 bases, leaving 19 bases between the germline ends. The DNA for the CDR3 is TGTGCCAGCAGCCCTACCCCGGGGGGGAGTGATGGCTACACCTTC. Encoded protein: CASSPTPGGSDGYTF.

The chain links TRBV6-5 to TRBJ1-1, with D uncertain. This CDR3 has 14 amino acids. V was pared by 7 bases and J by 0 bases, with 12 bases between. The germline gives CDR1 MNHEY, CDR2 SVGAGI. The CDR3 loop is CASTHTRLNTEAFF. CDR3 DNA sequence: TGTGCCAGCACCCACACCCGTTTGAACACTGAAGCTTTCTTT.

V usage is TRBV5-4 and J usage is TRBJ1-2; 9 positions match TRBD1. V was clipped by 4 bases and J by 7 bases; unmatched bases: 11. The CDR3 runs to 15 residues. Germline lookup yields CDR1 SGHNT and CDR2 YYREEE (reference sequence). CDR3 sequence reads: CASSPFRTGVGGYTF. The CDR3 DNA sequence: TGTGCCAGCAGCCCGTTCCGGACAGGGGTGGGTGGCTACACCTTC. The whole variable domain, remainder taken from reference TRBV5-4 and TRBJ1-2, is ETGVTQSPTHLIKTRGQQVTLRCSSQSGHNTVSWYQQALGQGPQFIFQYYREEENGRGNFPPRFSGLQFPNYSSELNVNALELDDSALYLCASSPFRTGVGGYTFGSGTRLTVV.

The V and J genes are TRBV19 and TRBJ2-1; D is possibly TRBD2 (5 bases). Per germline, CDR1 LNHDA and CDR2 SQIVND (reference sequence). CDR3 size: 16 residues. Trimming took off 7 bases at V and 6 bases at J, with 22 bases between the two ends. The CDR3 sequence is CASTSSGIGDRNEQFF. CDR3 bases: TGTGCCAGTACTTCGTCGGGGATTGGGGATCGCAATGAGCAGTTCTTC. The whole variable domain, filled in from reference TRBV19 and TRBJ2-1, reads DGGITQSPKYLFRKEGQNVTLSCEQNLNHDAMYWYRQDPGQGLRLIYYSQIVNDFQKGDIAEGYSVSREKKESFPLTVTSAQKNPTAFYLCASTSSGIGDRNEQFFGPGTRLTVL.

The sample holds one count of this clone. The chain joins TRBV9 to TRBJ2-1; D remains unclear. The CDR3 spans 12 residues. The V end lost 2 bases, the J end lost 10 bases, and 10 bases lay between the germline ends. Per the germline V gene, CDR1 is SGDLS and CDR2 is YYNGEE. CDR3 in amino acids: CASSVRLGEQFF. The DNA of the CDR3 is TGTGCCAGCAGCGTTCGACTTGGGGAGCAGTTCTTC.

The gene calls are TRBV6-1 and TRBJ2-7; 10 nucleotides match TRBD1. Germline V CDR1 and CDR2: MNHNS, SASEGT. The J segment lost 3 bases and the V segment lost 3 bases, leaving 8 bases of the junction unmatched. The CDR3 spans 16 residues. This CDR3 is CASSDRLDRGGYEQYF. The CDR3, as DNA: TGTGCCAGCAGTGATAGGTTGGACAGGGGGGGCTACGAGCAGTACTTC.

A single count supports this clone. V usage is TRBV2 and J usage is TRBJ1-1, with D hard to call. CDR3 length: 14 amino acids. V shed 7 bases and J shed 0 bases, with 12 bases lying between them. Germline CDR1 SNHLY, CDR2 FYNNEI. This chain's CDR3 is CASKNQNLNTEAFF. In DNA, the CDR3 is TGTGCCAGCAAAAATCAGAATCTGAACACTGAAGCTTTCTTT.

This clone was recorded only once. V is TRBV28 and J is TRBJ1-2; 7 positions match TRBD1. CDR3 length: 15 residues. The germline CDR1 and CDR2 sequences are MDHEN and SYDVKM. Losses at the gene ends were 7 bases for V and 2 bases for J; bases not matched to a gene: 10. The CDR3 DNA sequence: TGTGCCAGCACCGTTACCGGGACAGAGAACTATGGCTACACCTTC. Encoded protein: CASTVTGTENYGYTF.

The chain carries TRBV24-1 and TRBJ1-2, with 7 bases lining up with TRBD1. Germline V gene lookup returns CDR1 KGHDR and CDR2 SFDVKD. CDR3 length: 14 amino acids. V gave up 5 bases and J gave up 7 bases; unmatched junction bases: 9. The CDR3 DNA reads as TGTGCCACCAGTGCCAGTCAGGCAGGGGGTGGCTACACCTTC. Its translation is CATSASQAGGGYTF.

The chain recombines TRBV6-1 with TRBJ1-6, with D possibly TRBD1 on 5 matching bases. CDR1 is MNHNS, CDR2 SASEGT, per germline. Trimming removed 3 bases at V and 6 bases at J, with 18 bases between. The CDR3 length is 17 residues. The CDR3 region has the DNA TGTGCCAGCAGTGATAAGCCGGGGCGGGGAGGTAATTCACCCCTCCACTTT. It translates to CASSDKPGRGGNSPLHF.

On this clone: The sample carries other DNA sequences with the same CDR3. The chain joins TRBV5-8 to TRBJ1-5; no clear D. V was trimmed by 3 bases and J by 3 bases, leaving 7 bases between them. Germline loops: CDR1 SGHTS, CDR2 YDEGEE. The CDR3 is made up of 13 amino acids. The CDR3 here is CASSSGLNQPQHF. Here the CDR3 DNA reads TGTGCCAGCAGCTCAGGACTCAATCAGCCCCAGCATTTT.

The rearrangement links TRBV6-4 to TRBJ1-2, with 7 bases that match TRBD1. The CDR3 is made up of 14 amino acids. CDR1 MRHNA and CDR2 SNTAGT come from the germline V gene. The ends lost 6 bases at V and 7 bases at J; junction bases unmatched: 11. CDR3 protein: CASSPREGGTGYTF. CDR3 DNA sequence: TGTGCCAGCAGCCCCCGTGAAGGGGGCACTGGCTACACCTTC.

The gene calls are TRBV7-3 and TRBJ1-1, with 9 bases lining up with TRBD1. The V gene end was trimmed by 5 bases and the J gene end by 2 bases; junction bases not matched to a gene: 3. CDR1 and CDR2 (germline): SGHTA, FQGTGA. The CDR3 sequence is 14 residues long. CDR3 amino acids: CASSEQGANTEAFF. In DNA, the CDR3 is TGTGCCAGCAGCGAACAGGGGGCCAACACTGAAGCTTTCTTT. The entire variable domain, with the rest obtained from reference TRBV7-3 and TRBJ1-1, is as follows: GAGVSQTPSNKVTEKGKYVELRCDPISGHTALYWYRQSLGQGPEFLIYFQGTGAADDSGLPNDRFFAVRPEGSVSTLKIQRTERGDSAVYLCASSEQGANTEAFFGQGTRLTVV.

This clone was recorded once. This sequence joins TRBV21-1 and TRBJ2-5; TRBD1 is taken as the D call from the table, unchecked against the DNA. TRBV21-1 is flagged as a pseudogene. The CDR3 is 15 residues long. The CDR3 spells CASSSKGDREETQYF. CDR3 nucleotides: TGTGCCAGCAGCTCAAAGGGGGACAGAGAAGAGACCCAGTACTTC.

The chain has TRBV24-1 and TRBJ2-2; possibly TRBD1 for D (6 bases). From germline, CDR1 is KGHDR and CDR2 SFDVKD. The CDR3 runs to 15 residues. The germline V and J ends were trimmed by 1 base and 5 bases, with 10 bases remaining between them. The CDR3 region is CATSDFRGRTGELFF. CDR3 sequence (DNA): TGTGCCACCAGTGATTTCAGGGGTCGGACCGGGGAGCTGTTTTTT.

CDR3 bases: TGTGCCATCAAATTAGCGGGGGAAAATGAGCAGTTCTTC. Protein: CAIKLAGENEQFF. V and J are TRBV10-3 and TRBJ2-1, with TRBD2 matching over 9 bases. Looked up from germline, CDR1 is ENHRY and CDR2 is SYGVKD. Germline trimming cut 7 bases from V and 7 bases from J; bases unmatched to any gene: 5. The CDR3 has 13 amino acids.

Only a few counts were recorded for this clone. V usage is TRBV19 and J usage is TRBJ2-7; 12 bases line up with TRBD1. The J segment lost 6 bases and the V segment lost 6 bases, leaving 6 bases of the junction unmatched. CDR3 length: 14 residues. Germline CDR1 reads LNHDA; CDR2 reads SQIVND (reference sequence). Here the CDR3 reads CASRPGQGAFEQYF. The CDR3 DNA sequence: TGTGCCAGTAGACCGGGACAGGGGGCTTTCGAGCAGTACTTC.